This T cell receptor (beta chain) is from a study of CD8+ T cells in alopecia areata. Broader study findings: Sequenced scalp T cells also include alphabeta T cells resident in normal skin. Clarity of TCR sharing across patients fell short of that in mice, possibly HLA-related. Elevated clonality characterized lesional scalp relative to normal scalp, particularly in alopecia totalis/universalis.

CDR1 is MNHEY and CDR2 is SMNVEV in the germline V gene (reference sequence). Losses at the gene ends were 6 bases for V and 3 bases for J; bases not matched to a gene: 8. CDR3 length equals 15 residues. RNA extraction was followed by reverse transcription into cDNA, which acted as the sequencing template. Assay used: immunoSEQ multiplex PCR; TCRdb lists only in-frame clones, some missing. The sample comprises roughly 120,000 clones, roughly 69% of which are singletons, and 2.8% rests with the top ten. With respect to this clone: Its antigen is as yet unknown.

V is TRBV27 and J is TRBJ2-7; 10 bases align to TRBD1. This clonotype was obtained from a human donor in good health. Specimen: CD4+ T cells sorted from blood. CDR3: CASRRGTGANYEQYF. As DNA, the CDR3 is TGTGCCAGCAGACGAGGGACAGGGGCAAACTACGAGCAGTACTTC.